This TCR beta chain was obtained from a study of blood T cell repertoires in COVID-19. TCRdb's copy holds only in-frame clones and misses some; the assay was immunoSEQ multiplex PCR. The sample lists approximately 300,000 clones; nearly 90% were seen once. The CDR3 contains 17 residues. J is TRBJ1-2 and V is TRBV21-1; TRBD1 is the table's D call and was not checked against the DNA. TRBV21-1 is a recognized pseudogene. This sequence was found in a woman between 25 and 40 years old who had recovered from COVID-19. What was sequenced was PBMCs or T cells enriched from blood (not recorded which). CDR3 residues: CASSNRDRGRRNYGYTF. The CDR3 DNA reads TGTGCCAGCAGCAATAGGGACAGGGGGCGCCGGAACTATGGCTACACCTTC.